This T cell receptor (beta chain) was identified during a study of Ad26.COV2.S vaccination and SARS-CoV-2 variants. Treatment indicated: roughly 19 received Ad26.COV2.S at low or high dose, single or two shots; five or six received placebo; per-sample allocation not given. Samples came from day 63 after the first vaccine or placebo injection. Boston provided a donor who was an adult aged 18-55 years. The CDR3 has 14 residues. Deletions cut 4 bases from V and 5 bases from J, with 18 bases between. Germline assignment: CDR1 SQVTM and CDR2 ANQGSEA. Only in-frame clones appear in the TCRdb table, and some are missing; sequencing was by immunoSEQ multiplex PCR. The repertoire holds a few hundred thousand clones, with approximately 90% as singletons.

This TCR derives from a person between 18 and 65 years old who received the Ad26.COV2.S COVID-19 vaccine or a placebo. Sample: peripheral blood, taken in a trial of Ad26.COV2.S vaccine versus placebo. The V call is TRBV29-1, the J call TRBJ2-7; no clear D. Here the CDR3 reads CSVGGRPDAHEQYF. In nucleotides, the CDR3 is TGCAGCGTTGGAGGTCGTCCGGACGCCCACGAGCAGTACTTC.